This T cell receptor beta chain was captured in a study of response to subunit inactivated influenza vaccine. With respect to this clonotype: Its antigen is still unknown.

A single record per CDR3 protein comes from TCRdb applying MiXCR to the RT-PCR reads. The sample shows fewer than 550,000 distinct CDR3 sequences, 25% of them seen only once. Trimming took off 4 bases at V and 10 bases at J, with 20 bases between the two ends. The CDR3 spans 15 residues. Per germline, CDR1 SGHVS and CDR2 FQNEAQ. Study-level results: Few new T cells, the authors suggested, are recruited by each seasonal influenza vaccination.

The chain couples TRBV7-8 to TRBJ2-1; tentatively, D is TRBD2 (7 bases). The sequence came from a man aged 50 to 60 who received an inactivated influenza vaccine. Sequenced material: CD4+ T cells sorted from PBMCs, taken roughly 5 days after vaccination. CDR3 region: CASSSMGGRSWEQFF. The CDR3 nucleotides are TGTGCCAGCAGCTCTATGGGGGGGCGATCGTGGGAGCAGTTCTTC.